The clone carrying this T cell receptor beta chain was counted ten times or more. The target antigen is unknown. TCRdb redid the calling of the multiplex PCR reads with MiXCR, one entry per CDR3 protein. This repertoire shows about 300,000 distinct CDR3 sequences, 30% found once; its top ten account for 0.85% to 1.2%. Samples came from axillary lymph nodes draining the breast cancer. Trimming left V 3 bases short and J 3 bases short, with 18 bases between. CDR1 and CDR2 (germline): SEHNR, FQNEAQ (reference sequence). The CDR3 sequence is 17 residues long. These data are taken from a study of breast tumors, draining lymph nodes, adjacent tissues. Whole-study findings and limits: Compared with lymph nodes, tumors were less diverse; compared with nontumor tissue, more. Compared with basal-like, luminal-like tumors shared significantly more repertoire with nontumor tissue. Data fit most tumor T cells coming from lymph node, expanding in tumor. The lymph node origin of tumor T cells was framed as consistent with a hypothesis, not demonstrated.

The chain uses TRBV7-9 and TRBJ2-1, with a possible D match to TRBD1 (6 bases). This clonotype originated in a female donor with breast cancer. Some clones in this sample may be carry-over from other donors' samples. The sample taken for sequencing was axillary lymph node tissue. The CDR3 region has the DNA TGTGCCAGCAGCTTTTCCCCCAGACAGGCACACTACAATGAGCAGTTCTTC. Its translation: CASSFSPRQAHYNEQFF.